One sample yielded the 9 T cell receptor beta chains listed below, sequenced in a study of T cells in Graves' hyperthyroidism and ophthalmopathy. The investigators amplified TCR beta CDR3 regions from RNA transcripts. Carried out on the TCR CDR3, a first-round RT-PCR used the HTBI primer set. One entry per CDR3 protein, called by TCRdb with MiXCR from the multiplex PCR reads. The data hold hundreds of thousands of distinct CDR3 sequences, with about 13% observed a single time. Sample: blood. These receptor sequences come from a woman aged 18-29 years with Graves' hyperthyroidism.

This clonotype was found many times. This chain links TRBV28 with TRBJ1-4; 7 positions agree with TRBD1. Germline V gene sequence: CDR1 MDHEN, CDR2 SYDVKM. This CDR3 has 18 amino acids. J lost 0 bases, V lost 6 bases, and 13 bases had no gene match. CDR3 loop: CASRHALGTATTNEKLFF. The CDR3 nucleotides read TGTGCCAGCAGGCACGCCCTTGGGACAGCAACAACTAATGAAAAACTGTTTTTT.

For this clonotype: A much more abundant neighbour one base away suggests this may be a read error. The chain employs TRBV30 and TRBJ1-1; no definite D call. V shed 3 bases and J shed 5 bases, with 7 bases lying between them. The germline gives CDR1 GTSNPN, CDR2 SVGIG (reference sequence). The CDR3 is 11 residues long. The CDR3 DNA is TGTGCCTGGAGCCAGGTAACTGAAGCTTTCTTT. The encoded protein is CAWSQVTEAFF.

This clonotype was seen at least ten times. The chain carries TRBV2 and TRBJ1-5; 7 bases are shared with TRBD1. Trimming at V came to 6 bases and at J to 7 bases, leaving 15 bases not matched to a gene. The CDR3 is 16 amino acids. The germline CDR1 and CDR2 sequences are SNHLY and FYNNEI. The CDR3, as DNA: TGTGCCAGCAGCGGAAGACAGGGTATTTCCGGGCAGCCCCAGCATTTT. Translated, it gives CASSGRQGISGQPQHF.

A note on this clonotype: Being one base from a much bigger clone, this may be a read error. The chain links TRBV12-3 or TRBV12-4 to TRBJ1-4, with TRBD1 as a possible D gene (5 bases). This CDR3 comprises 15 residues. The CDR3 nucleotides read TGTGTCAGCACCCCCTGGGGGGGAACTAATGAAAAACTGTTTTTT. As protein: CVSTPWGGTNEKLFF.

The chain links TRBV5-1 to TRBJ2-3, with TRBD2 identical over 10 bases. Germline V CDR1 and CDR2: SGHRS, YFSETQ. This CDR3 is 15 amino acids long. Unmatched junction bases numbered 6, after V lost 0 bases and J lost 8 bases. The CDR3 is CASSLESGRASTQYF. The CDR3 nucleotides are TGCGCCAGCAGCTTGGAAAGCGGGAGGGCCTCTACGCAGTATTTT.

In this sample, this clonotype turned up many times. CDR3 sequence (DNA): TGTGCCAGCAAGGAGTCCTATGGCTACACCTTC. Protein product: CASKESYGYTF. The chain uses TRBV6-2 or TRBV6-3 and TRBJ1-2; no clear D gene. The CDR3 contains 11 residues. Trimming took off 7 bases at V and 4 bases at J, with 7 bases between the two ends. Germline CDR1 reads MNHEY; CDR2 reads SVGEGT.

In the case of this clonotype: A much larger clone differs by one base, so this may be a read error. Lacking the conserved final phenylalanine or tryptophan, this CDR3 likely reflects a read error. This sequence joins TRBV12-3 or TRBV12-4 and TRBJ1-2; D remains unclear. Deletions cut 0 bases from V and 6 bases from J, with 11 bases between. The length of the CDR3 is 14 residues. CDR3 sequence reads: CASSLASSTHGYTY. DNA of the CDR3: TGTGCCAGCAGTTTAGCATCTTCCACCCATGGCTACACCTAC.

Many counts were recorded for this clonotype. This chain joins TRBV10-3 and TRBJ2-3; 9 bases agree with TRBD2. With V trimmed by 7 bases and J by 2 bases, 7 bases remained unmatched. Germline-derived CDR1 and CDR2 are ENHRY and SYGVKD. This CDR3 has 15 amino acids. CDR3 DNA: TGTGCCATCATGCGTAGCGGGGGAATCACAGATACGCAGTATTTT. It encodes CAIMRSGGITDTQYF.

This clonotype was seen repeatedly, ten times or more. The chain combines TRBV3-1 with TRBJ2-7, with 8 bases matching TRBD1. Losses at the gene ends were 1 base for V and 4 bases for J; bases not matched to a gene: 6. The CDR3 is 15 residues long. Per germline, CDR1 LGHDT and CDR2 YNNKEL (reference sequence). The CDR3 DNA sequence: TGTGCCAGCAGCCAAGGACAGGGGAAGGGGTACGAGCAGTACTTC. As protein: CASSQGQGKGYEQYF.